This TCR beta chain was found in a study of blood T cell repertoires in COVID-19. Ages ranged from roughly 18 to 100 years, with residence in about 23 US areas. This clone has only a few counts. Germline loops: CDR1 MNHEY, CDR2 SMNVEV (reference sequence). V was cut by 5 bases and J by 1 base, with 11 bases left in between. The CDR3 has 14 residues. TCRdb's copy holds only in-frame clones and misses some; the assay was immunoSEQ multiplex PCR. The sample lists hundreds of thousands of clones, 70% to 90% occurring once. The clonotype originates from a middle-aged woman who had recovered from COVID-19. Sample: PBMCs or T cells enriched from blood (not recorded which). The rearrangement uses TRBV27 and TRBJ1-1, with D possibly matching TRBD1 (5 bases). CDR3 residues: CASSKGLKNTEAFF. DNA of the CDR3: TGTGCCAGCAGTAAGGGACTGAAGAACACTGAAGCTTTCTTT.